What follows is one T cell receptor beta chain and its context. The V segment lost 4 bases and the J segment 1 base; nucleotides outside the gene matches: 2. CDR1 is LNHDA, CDR2 SQIVND, per germline (reference sequence). CDR3 length: 15 amino acids. This table comes from immunoSEQ multiplex PCR, and its TCRdb copy is limited to in-frame clones, with some not included. The data contain around 100,000 clones, about 94% of them singletons. The record originates from a study of technical replicates of blood from four donors. The clonotype was recovered from a human donor in good health. This rearrangement joins TRBV19 to TRBJ1-2; TRBD1 aligns across 11 bases. Sample: T cells isolated from PBMCs. The CDR3 sequence: CASSKGQGGNYGYTF. The CDR3 DNA follows: TGTGCCAGTAGTAAGGGACAGGGGGGTAACTATGGCTACACCTTC.